Here is one TCR beta chain with its context. The antigen remains unidentified. The sample is drawn from a study of radiotherapy plus CTLA-4 blockade in lung cancer. The study's findings and limits: Tumor-origin TCR clones grew in blood after radiotherapy plus ipilimumab. Alongside interferon-beta, early blood T cell clone dynamics were reportedly the best predictor of response.

Produced via immunoSEQ multiplex PCR; TCRdb's table is partial and in-frame only. The sample comprises 45,000 to 75,000 clones, around 80% of which are singletons, and approximately 4.3% rests with the top ten. J gave up 5 bases and V 2 bases, and 17 bases lay outside the gene matches. The germline V gene encodes CDR1 SGHRS and CDR2 YFSETQ. This CDR3 has 18 amino acids. Material: peripheral blood, obtained from a patient treated with radiotherapy plus ipilimumab. The chain joins TRBV5-1 to TRBJ1-2, with TRBD1 identical over 8 bases. The sequence was collected from a human donor with non-small cell lung cancer who had a partial response to radiotherapy plus ipilimumab. CDR3 sequence: CASSFGGGQGSPGYGYTF. Written as DNA, the CDR3 is TGCGCCAGCAGCTTCGGAGGAGGACAGGGCTCCCCCGGATATGGCTACACCTTC.